The entry below describes one T cell receptor beta chain. The data stem from a study of blood T cell repertoires in COVID-19. Study background: From T cells, B-cell-depleted T cells, or PBMCs came the material, which was cDNA or gDNA.

The CDR3 spans 18 residues. From germline, CDR1 is SGDLS and CDR2 YYNGEE. Unmatched junction bases numbered 12, after V lost 4 bases and J lost 3 bases. The method was immunoSEQ multiplex PCR; TCRdb's version includes in-frame clones alone and lacks a portion of them. The sample holds about 200,000 clones; 86% are singletons and the top ten take roughly 0.78%. The TCR comes from a woman between 70 and 85 years old with acute or convalescent COVID-19. Sequencing was performed on peripheral blood. This chain connects TRBV9 to TRBJ1-3; 11 nucleotides agree with TRBD1. CDR3 region: CASSPDRGPQNLGNTIYF. CDR3 DNA sequence: TGTGCCAGCAGCCCGGACAGGGGGCCCCAGAATCTTGGAAACACCATATATTTT.